Listed below are T cell receptor beta chains from one sample, sequenced in a study of cytomegalovirus exposure and HLA in healthy donors. Sequenced by immunoSEQ multiplex PCR; TCRdb stores in-frame clones only, minus some. The sample yields 130,000 to 150,000 clones, about 88% seen once. The sample was PBMCs. The receptors were gathered from a woman in her late teens or twenties in good health and CMV-seropositive. Each CDR3 is given with its conserved first and last residue. D genes are given only for firm matches.

>TRBJ2-5|TRBV5-4|-
TGTGCCAGCAGCTCCTTCCATGTCCCCAGGGGCGGGGAGACCCAGTACTTC
CASSSFHVPRGGETQYF
>TRBJ2-1|TRBV9|-
TGTGCCAGCAGCCCAGACGGGTCCTACAATGAGCAGTTCTTC
CASSPDGSYNEQFF
>TRBJ2-5|TRBV18|TRBD2
TGTGCCAGCTCACCGGCTAGCGGGCGCCAAGAGACCCAGTACTTC
CASSPASGRQETQYF
>TRBJ1-6|TRBV6-1|-
TGTGCCAGCAGTGACCCCGGGGAGAATTCACCCCTCCACTTT
CASSDPGENSPLHF
>TRBJ2-5|TRBV28|-
TGTGCCAGCAGTTCAGTACGAGAGACCCAGTACTTC
CASSSVRETQYF
>TRBJ2-7|TRBV5-3|TRBD1
TGTGCCAGAAGAGCTCCCTCCGGGACAGGGTTGGGCGAGCAGTACTTC
CARRAPSGTGLGEQYF
>TRBJ1-5|TRBV19|-
TGTGCCAGTAGTATTGGGGCCTGGGGGGAGCCCCAGCATTTT
CASSIGAWGEPQHF
>TRBJ2-7|TRBV6-5|-
TGTGCCAGCAGGGTCCTATTCCACCCTCCCTACGAGCAGTACTTC
CASRVLFHPPYEQYF
>TRBJ2-7|TRBV6-1|-
TGTGCCAGCAGTGAAACCCCTATGTCCTACGAGCAGTACTTC
CASSETPMSYEQYF
>TRBJ2-7|TRBV4-1|-
TGCGCCAGCAGCCAAGGAGTCTCCTACGAGCAGTACTTC
CASSQGVSYEQYF